This TCR beta chain was captured in a study of blood T cell repertoires in COVID-19. Looked up from germline, CDR1 is DFQATT and CDR2 is SNEGSKA (reference sequence). CDR3 length: 13 residues. V dropped 3 bases and J dropped 6 bases, with 12 bases sitting between them. In the source study's methods: Quantification of nucleated cells was approximated via reference gene primer amplification. Sequencing used immunoSEQ multiplex PCR; TCRdb keeps in-frame clones, though not all of them. V, J and clone size reflect that table, while D and trimming were determined from the DNA. This sample has 150,000 to 200,000 clones, with approximately 86% found just once.

This chain links TRBV20-1 with TRBJ1-5; possibly TRBD1 for D (6 bases). Sequencing used peripheral blood. The TCR comes from an elderly woman with active or convalescent COVID-19. The CDR3 protein is CSASQGFGQPQHF. CDR3 DNA sequence: TGCAGTGCTAGTCAGGGGTTCGGTCAGCCCCAGCATTTT.